The 28 T cell receptor beta chains given below trace back to one sample, sequenced in a study of human T cells and chemical hapten exposure. TCRdb independently ran MiXCR on the RACE reads; one entry per CDR3 protein. Of around 100,000 distinct CDR3 sequences in the sample, approximately 10% were seen once. Described time point: patch test 2, 6 weeks after DPC sensitization. Treatment meaning: therapeutic diphenylcyclopropenone sensitization with weekly scalp DPC. The source material was whole blood, sampled in connection with sensitization to the hapten diphenylcyclopropenone (DPC). The receptor source for this set is a woman aged 40 to 50 with alopecia areata. Some clones in this sample may be carry-over from other donors' samples.

The table lists this clonotype with a few counts. The rearrangement joins TRBV18 to TRBJ2-5, with D maybe TRBD1 (6 bases). Germline CDR1 KGHSH, CDR2 LQKENI. The V end lost 0 bases, the J end lost 3 bases, and 8 bases lay between the germline ends. The CDR3 consists of 14 residues. DNA of the CDR3: TGTGCCAGCTCACCACCCTCAGGGGAAGAGACCCAGTACTTC. It encodes CASSPPSGEETQYF. Filled out from reference TRBV18 and TRBJ2-5, the complete variable domain reads NAGVMQNPRHLVRRRGQEARLRCSPMKGHSHVYWYRQLPEEGLKFMVYLQKENIIDESGMPKERFSAEFPKEGPSILRIQQVVRGDSAAYFCASSPPSGEETQYFGPGTRLLVL.

This clonotype was found many times. This chain links TRBV12-3 or TRBV12-4 with TRBJ2-3, with 7 bases lining up with TRBD1. The CDR3 loop spans 13 amino acids. V gave up 6 bases and J gave up 7 bases; unmatched junction bases: 7. The CDR3 coding sequence is TGTGCCAGCAGCCCCGACAGGGAAAATACGCAGTATTTT. It specifies CASSPDRENTQYF.

This rearrangement joins TRBV7-9 to TRBJ1-4, with a tentative D call TRBD1 (5 bases). The germline V gene has CDR1 SEHNR and CDR2 FQNEAQ (reference sequence). V lost 6 bases, J lost 9 bases, and 14 bases lay in between. The CDR3 has 13 residues. The CDR3 nucleotides are TGTGCCAGCAGTATAGGGGAGAGGCAAAAACTGTTTTTT. Its protein product is CASSIGERQKLFF.

The chain links TRBV4-1 to TRBJ2-6, with D unclear. With 1 base removed from V and 0 bases from J, the gap between germline ends came to 7 bases. Germline V lookup: CDR1 MGHRA, CDR2 YSYEKL. The CDR3 contains 16 residues. This CDR3 is CASSQARFSGANVLTF. In nucleotides, the CDR3 is TGCGCCAGCAGCCAAGCCAGGTTCTCTGGGGCCAACGTCCTGACTTTC.

Many counts were recorded for this clonotype. The chain employs TRBV29-1 and TRBJ2-1; 16 nucleotides align to TRBD2. The V and J ends lost 1 base and 0 bases, in that order; junction bases with no gene match: 3. The CDR3 has 18 amino acids. Per the germline V gene, CDR1 is SQVTM and CDR2 is ANQGSEA. Here the CDR3 DNA reads TGCAGCGTTGAAGCGGGACTAGCGGGAGGGAGCTCCTACAATGAGCAGTTCTTC. Residues: CSVEAGLAGGSSYNEQFF.

This clonotype was found a few times. This CDR3 reads CASSPITGITKNIQYF. CDR3 bases: TGCGCCAGCAGCCCCATAACAGGGATCACCAAAAACATTCAGTACTTC. The rearrangement links TRBV5-1 to TRBJ2-4; a weak D match, TRBD1 (6 bases). V was pared by 4 bases and J by 2 bases, with 16 bases between. The germline gives CDR1 SGHRS, CDR2 YFSETQ. CDR3 length equals 16 residues.

In its sample, this clonotype was seen many times. The chain links TRBV12-3 or TRBV12-4 to TRBJ2-5; 8 bases are a match to TRBD1. CDR3 length equals 14 residues. The trim removed 4 bases at V and 1 base at J, leaving 2 bases unmatched. CDR3 protein: CASSSGQGQETQYF. CDR3 bases: TGTGCCAGCAGTTCCGGACAGGGCCAAGAGACCCAGTACTTC.

The chain joins TRBV6-6 to TRBJ1-1; D might be TRBD1 (5 bases). Germline V gene lookup returns CDR1 MNHNY and CDR2 SVGAGI (reference sequence). V was cut by 0 bases and J by 4 bases, with 9 bases left in between. The CDR3 totals 14 residues. The CDR3 DNA reads as TGTGCCAGCAGTTACTCACCAGGGACCACTGAAGCTTTCTTT. Amino acids: CASSYSPGTTEAFF.

This clonotype appeared many times. The chain couples TRBV6-6 to TRBJ2-3; D is uncertain. Trimming pared 6 bases from V and 0 bases from J, leaving 7 bases between. This CDR3 has 13 residues. Germline CDR1 and CDR2: MNHNY and SVGAGI (reference sequence). In DNA, the CDR3 is TGTGCCAGCAGCCCGGAGAGCACAGATACGCAGTATTTT. Translating it yields CASSPESTDTQYF.

The chain has TRBV30 and TRBJ1-2, with a possible D match to TRBD1 (6 bases). V was pared by 4 bases and J by 5 bases, with 11 bases between. Per germline, CDR1 GTSNPN and CDR2 SVGIG (reference sequence). CDR3 length equals 12 residues. In DNA, the CDR3 is TGTGCCTGGACGGGGGCGTCATATGGCTACACCTTC. It specifies CAWTGASYGYTF. The full variable domain, rest sourced from reference TRBV30 and TRBJ1-2, is SQTIHQWPATLVQPVGSPLSLECTVEGTSNPNLYWYRQAAGRGLQLLFYSVGIGQISSEVPQNLSASRPQDRQFILSSKKLLLSDSGFYLCAWTGASYGYTFGSGTRLTVV.

The sample holds one count of this clonotype. Given a much more abundant clone one base away, this may be a read error. This chain joins TRBV30 and TRBJ1-5; D is uncertain. The V end lost 2 bases, the J end lost 10 bases, and 15 bases lay between the germline ends. Germline lookup yields CDR1 GTSNPN and CDR2 SVGIG (reference sequence). The CDR3 extends over 13 amino acids. CDR3 sequence (DNA): TGTGCCTGGAGTCCGGTGGTCAGGACTCCCCAGCATTTT. It yields the protein CAWSPVVRTPQHF. Looking up the rest from reference TRBV30 and TRBJ1-5 gives the full variable domain: SQTIHQWPATLVQPVGSPLSLECTVEGTSNPNLYWYRQAAGRGLQLLFYSVGIGQISSEVPQNLSASRPQDRQFILSSKKLLLSDSGFYLCAWSPVVRTPQHFGDGTRLSIL.

This clonotype was detected a few times. The V and J genes are TRBV14 and TRBJ1-1; TRBD1 matches at 7 bases. V dropped 2 bases and J dropped 0; count of bases not matched to a gene: 6. CDR1 is SGHDN, CDR2 FVKESK, per germline. The CDR3 runs 16 residues. The CDR3 region is CASSQLYGTVNTEAFF. Here the CDR3 DNA reads TGTGCCAGCAGCCAACTCTACGGGACAGTGAACACTGAAGCTTTCTTT.

This clonotype was detected ten times or more. The chain carries TRBV6-1 and TRBJ2-3, with D unresolved. Germline-derived CDR1 and CDR2 are MNHNS and SASEGT. V lost 6 bases and J lost 2, with 9 bases in between. CDR3 length: 13 residues. The CDR3 DNA reads as TGTGCCAGCAGGAAGGACCTCACAGATACGCAGTATTTT. Protein sequence: CASRKDLTDTQYF.

This clonotype was recorded many times. The rearrangement uses TRBV12-3 or TRBV12-4 and TRBJ1-1, with D possibly being TRBD1 (6 bases). The ends were cut back, 6 bases at V and 4 bases at J, with 15 bases in the middle. The CDR3 is 14 amino acids. This CDR3 is CASRPPGAGTEAFF. CDR3 DNA: TGTGCCAGCAGACCTCCAGGGGCAGGCACTGAAGCTTTCTTT.

The table lists this clonotype with a few counts. The chain has TRBV20-1 and TRBJ2-4, with 7 bases matching TRBD1. The V and J ends lost 6 bases and 5 bases, in that order; junction bases with no gene match: 4. The CDR3 covers 12 residues. Per germline, CDR1 DFQATT and CDR2 SNEGSKA (reference sequence). CDR3 sequence reads: CSATTGQNIQYF. The CDR3, as DNA: TGCAGTGCCACGACAGGGCAAAACATTCAGTACTTC.

V is TRBV7-3 and J is TRBJ2-6; D not resolved. Trimming took 8 bases from V and 0 from J, leaving 8 bases between them. In germline, CDR1 is SGHTA, CDR2 FQGTGA. CDR3 length: 14 residues. CDR3 sequence reads: CASSVFSGANVLTF. The DNA of the CDR3 is TGTGCCAGCTCCGTCTTCTCTGGGGCCAACGTCCTGACTTTC.

The J gene is TRBJ2-5, the V gene TRBV21-1; the listed D gene, TRBD2, was not tested against the DNA. TRBV21-1 is described as a pseudogene. This CDR3 contains 16 residues. CDR3 nucleotide sequence: TGTGCCAGCAGCAAAGTGACGCGGGATAGCAGTGAGACCCAGTACTTC. This sequence encodes CASSKVTRDSSETQYF.

Ten or more counts support this clonotype. This chain joins TRBV11-2 and TRBJ1-1; 8 bases are a match to TRBD1. V lost 1 base to trimming and J lost 5 bases; unmatched junction nucleotides: 0. The CDR3 is 13 residues long. Germline CDR1 reads SGHAT; CDR2 reads FQNNGV. The CDR3 region is CASSLGDRTEAFF. Here the CDR3 DNA reads TGTGCCAGCAGCTTAGGGGACAGGACTGAAGCTTTCTTT.

There are a few counts of this clonotype. The CDR3 region has the DNA TGTGCCAGCAGCCAAGGGGACTATAAGTTCTTC. Translated: CASSQGDYKFF. This sequence joins TRBV3-1 and TRBJ2-1; TRBD2 matches 7 bases. The CDR3 has 11 residues. CDR1 LGHDT and CDR2 YNNKEL come from the germline V gene (reference sequence). J gave up 14 bases and V 1 base, and 2 bases lay outside the gene matches.

This clonotype was seen a few times. The V and J genes are TRBV7-9 and TRBJ2-5; a possible D gene is TRBD1 (6 bases). The V gene lost 5 bases and the J gene lost 0 bases, with 10 bases spanning the gap. CDR3 length equals 14 residues. From germline, CDR1 is SEHNR and CDR2 FQNEAQ (reference sequence). In DNA form, the CDR3 reads TGTGCCAGCAGCGACGGACAGTACCAAGAGACCCAGTACTTC. It encodes CASSDGQYQETQYF.

Ten or more counts support this clonotype. The CDR3: CASSSRQGYNEQFF. The CDR3 DNA reads TGTGCCAGCAGCTCAAGACAGGGGTACAATGAGCAGTTCTTC. V usage is TRBV5-4 and J usage is TRBJ2-1; 8 nucleotides match TRBD1. Per germline, CDR1 SGHNT and CDR2 YYREEE (reference sequence). J gave up 4 bases and V 3 bases, and 3 bases lay outside the gene matches. The CDR3 runs 14 residues. Supplemented by reference TRBV5-4 and TRBJ2-1, the full variable domain reads ETGVTQSPTHLIKTRGQQVTLRCSSQSGHNTVSWYQQALGQGPQFIFQYYREEENGRGNFPPRFSGLQFPNYSSELNVNALELDDSALYLCASSSRQGYNEQFFGPGTRLTVL.

This clonotype was recorded at least ten times. The genes are TRBV2 and TRBJ1-6; 7 bases match TRBD1. CDR3 size: 15 residues. V gave up 8 bases and J gave up 7 bases; unmatched junction bases: 11. The germline V gene has CDR1 SNHLY and CDR2 FYNNEI. The CDR3 reads CASQETGNRNSPLHF. The CDR3 coding sequence is TGTGCCAGCCAAGAGACAGGGAATAGGAATTCACCCCTCCACTTT.

This clonotype came up many times. CDR3 DNA sequence: TGCGCCAGCAGCCAAGTTGCGGGGGCCTGGGCAGATACGCAGTATTTT. This encodes CASSQVAGAWADTQYF. V is TRBV4-3 and J is TRBJ2-3, with a tentative D call TRBD2 (7 bases). Germline CDR1 reads LGHNA; CDR2 reads YSLEER. The CDR3 consists of 16 residues. Trimming took 1 base from V and 4 from J, leaving 15 bases between them.

This clonotype appeared a few times. The chain uses TRBV10-3 and TRBJ1-2, with TRBD1 identical over 12 bases. This CDR3 comprises 16 residues. V shed 6 bases, J shed 8 bases, and the junction held 13 bases outside the gene matches. Germline values: CDR1 ENHRY, CDR2 SYGVKD. The DNA for the CDR3 is TGTGCCATCAGCTCCGGGACAGGGGGCTCCGTGAACGGCTACACCTTC. It encodes CAISSGTGGSVNGYTF.

This clonotype was observed many times. J is TRBJ2-2 and V is TRBV10-2; TRBD2 matches 11 bases. Trimming cost V 6 bases and J 5 bases; bases outside gene matches: 8. The germline V gene encodes CDR1 WSHSY and CDR2 SAAADI. This CDR3 spans 16 amino acids. CDR3 DNA: TGCGCCAGCAGCTGGGGACTAGCGGATTTGACCGGGGAGCTGTTTTTT. Protein product: CASSWGLADLTGELFF.

This clonotype appeared many times. The rearrangement links TRBV4-2 to TRBJ2-7; D might be TRBD2 (5 bases). The CDR3 is 14 amino acids. V was clipped by 0 bases and J by 4 bases, with 10 bases between them. Germline-derived CDR1 and CDR2 are LGHNA and YNFKEQ. CDR3 sequence reads: CASSQEPGGYEQYF. In DNA, the CDR3 is TGTGCCAGCAGCCAAGAACCGGGCGGGTACGAGCAGTACTTC.

This clonotype occurred many times. The chain couples TRBV6-2 or TRBV6-3 to TRBJ2-1; D call uncertain. There are 13 residues in the CDR3. CDR1 is MNHEY and CDR2 is SVGEGT in the germline V gene. V lost 2 bases, J lost 8 bases, and 10 bases lay in between. DNA of the CDR3: TGTGCCAGCAGTTACGATGCTGGACATGAGCAGTTCTTC. This gives the protein CASSYDAGHEQFF.

This clonotype occurred a few times. V gene TRBV29-1 combines with J gene TRBJ2-1; D ambiguous. The CDR3 runs to 12 residues. Germline-derived CDR1 and CDR2 are SQVTM and ANQGSEA. Trimming stripped 6 bases from V and 6 bases from J, with 12 bases between. CDR3 amino acids: CSVWGRTNEQFF. Written as DNA, the CDR3 is TGCAGCGTCTGGGGTAGGACCAATGAGCAGTTCTTC.